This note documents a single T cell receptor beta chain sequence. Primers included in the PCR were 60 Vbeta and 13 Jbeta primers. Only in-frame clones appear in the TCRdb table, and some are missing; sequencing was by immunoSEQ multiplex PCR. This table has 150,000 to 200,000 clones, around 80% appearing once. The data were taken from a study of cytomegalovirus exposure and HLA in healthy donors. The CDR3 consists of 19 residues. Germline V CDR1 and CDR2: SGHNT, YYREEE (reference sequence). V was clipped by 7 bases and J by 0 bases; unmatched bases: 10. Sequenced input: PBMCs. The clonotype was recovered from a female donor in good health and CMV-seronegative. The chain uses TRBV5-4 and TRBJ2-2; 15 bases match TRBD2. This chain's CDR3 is CASHQPGLAGGSNTGELFF. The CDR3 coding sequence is TGTGCCAGCCACCAACCGGGACTAGCGGGGGGATCGAACACCGGGGAGCTGTTTTTT.